The 4 T cell receptor beta chains in this list originate from one sample, sequenced in a study of identical twins. TCRdb fed the 5' RACE reads into MiXCR, producing one record per CDR3 protein. Of about 730,000 distinct CDR3 sequences detected, 21% appear once; the ten largest clones hold around 4.5%. The data were also submitted as part of a second study, on T cells expressing NK-cell markers.

Sequenced material: PBMCs. The receptor set was obtained from a woman aged 18-29 years in good health.

J is TRBJ2-3 and V is TRBV7-9; no clear D gene. This CDR3 is 16 amino acids long. Germline V gene lookup returns CDR1 SEHNR and CDR2 FQNEAQ (reference sequence). The germline V and J ends were trimmed by 2 bases and 0 bases, with 12 bases remaining between them. CDR3: CASSLQTRSSTDTQYF. In DNA, the CDR3 is TGTGCCAGCAGCTTACAAACGCGATCTAGCACAGATACGCAGTATTTT.

The sample holds a few counts of this clonotype. This rearrangement joins TRBV7-3 to TRBJ2-1, with D tentatively TRBD2 (5 bases). This CDR3 region has 13 residues. CDR1 is SGHTA, CDR2 FQGTGA, per germline. Trimming removed 0 bases from V and 9 bases from J, with 9 bases in between. The CDR3 sequence is CASSLTREGEQFF. In DNA form, the CDR3 reads TGTGCCAGCAGCTTAACGAGAGAGGGTGAGCAGTTCTTC.

This clonotype came up a few times. J is TRBJ2-6 and V is TRBV10-3, with unresolved D. Germline-derived CDR1 and CDR2 are ENHRY and SYGVKD. Deletions cut 0 bases from V and 3 bases from J, with 9 bases between. This CDR3 has 16 residues. CDR3 bases: TGTGCCATCAGTGAGTCGTCCCGTCTTGGGGCCAACGTCCTGACTTTC. Protein: CAISESSRLGANVLTF.

This clonotype was counted ten times or more. This sequence joins TRBV10-3 and TRBJ2-3; TRBD1 or TRBD2 may be the D gene (5 bases each). The CDR3 is 17 amino acids. The V gene lost 0 bases and the J gene lost 3 bases, with 16 bases spanning the gap. Germline CDR1 reads ENHRY; CDR2 reads SYGVKD. The CDR3 bases are TGTGCCATCAGTGAGTCGAAGAGGGGCGCGAAGACAGATACGCAGTATTTT. Translating it yields CAISESKRGAKTDTQYF.